This T cell receptor (beta chain) was profiled in a study of a mutant IDH1 vaccine in newly diagnosed glioma. Produced via immunoSEQ multiplex PCR; TCRdb's table is partial and in-frame only. The sample has tens of thousands of clones, over 75% seen once. This clone qualifies as large. What it recognizes is unknown. The V gene end was trimmed by 4 bases and the J gene end by 5 bases; junction bases not matched to a gene: 11. The CDR3 sequence is 15 residues long. The germline V gene encodes CDR1 SEHNR and CDR2 FQNEAQ (reference sequence). Time point described: week 47, end of study. What each vaccine dose contained was 300 ug of mutant IDH1 20-mer peptide, accompanied by topical imiquimod.

Sequencing used PBMCs, obtained from a glioma patient whose treatment included an IDH1 peptide vaccine. The chain has TRBV7-9 and TRBJ2-7, with 7 bases fitting TRBD2. The clonotype was recovered from a man aged 40-50 years with glioma. DNA of the CDR3: TGTGCCAGCAGCTCCGATCCGACTAGCAGCCACGAGCAGTACTTC. Amino acid sequence: CASSSDPTSSHEQYF.